Detailed here is one T cell receptor (beta chain). Other DNA sequences of this sample code for an identical CDR3. This table comes from immunoSEQ multiplex PCR, and its TCRdb copy is limited to in-frame clones, with some not included. Counted here are about 2 million clones, about 94% occurring once; the ten biggest clones make up around 1.2%. Naive-designated CD8 cells lacked CD45RO, were positively enriched for CCR7, and omitted terminally differentiated effector memory CD45RA+ cells. The data are from a study of shared clonotypes between healthy human individuals. The CDR3 runs 15 residues. The germline CDR1 and CDR2 sequences are SGHRS and YFSETQ. J gave up 4 bases and V 0 bases, and 0 bases lay outside the gene matches.

The TCR originated in a young man in good health. The chain couples TRBV5-1 to TRBJ2-1; 11 bases map to TRBD2. Material: naive CD8+ T cells sorted from blood. The CDR3 loop is CASSLVAGGYNEQFF. The CDR3 DNA reads as TGCGCCAGCAGCTTGGTAGCGGGAGGGTACAATGAGCAGTTCTTC.